This is a list of T cell receptor beta chains from one sample in a study of blood T cell repertoires in COVID-19. Here immunoSEQ multiplex PCR was the method, and the copy in TCRdb shows in-frame clones only, minus some. The table records tens of thousands of clones, 65% to 90% of them present only once. The specimen sequenced was peripheral blood. Receptor source: a man aged 50-59 years with COVID-19, enrolled during active disease. The CDR3 runs from the conserved cysteine through the conserved F or W. D genes are given only for firm matches. Clone size is given for some rows only: seen once, a few or many times, or a class if the clone is expanded.

V gene: TRBV7-9
D gene: TRBD1
J gene: TRBJ2-5
clone size: once
CDR3 protein: CASSRTGGAEETQYF
CDR3 DNA: TGTGCCAGCAGCCGGACAGGGGGCGCGGAAGAGACCCAGTACTTC

V gene: TRBV27
D gene: -
J gene: TRBJ1-6
clone size: -
CDR3 protein: CASSFPGVDSPLHF
CDR3 DNA: TGTGCCAGCAGTTTCCCAGGGGTGGATTCACCCCTCCACTTT

V gene: TRBV28
D gene: -
J gene: TRBJ1-5
clone size: -
CDR3 protein: CASIPGWGGLNQPQHF
CDR3 DNA: TGTGCCAGCATCCCGGGGTGGGGGGGGCTCAATCAGCCCCAGCATTTT

V gene: TRBV19
D gene: -
J gene: TRBJ1-1
clone size: -
CDR3 protein: CASSTTRPVEAFF
CDR3 DNA: TGTGCCAGTAGTACCACTAGGCCAGTGGAAGCTTTCTTT

V gene: TRBV5-1
D gene: TRBD1
J gene: TRBJ2-1
clone size: -
CDR3 protein: CASSGTGKLYNEQFF
CDR3 DNA: TGCGCCAGCTCCGGGACAGGGAAATTATACAATGAGCAGTTCTTC

V gene: TRBV20-1
D gene: TRBD2
J gene: TRBJ2-7
clone size: -
CDR3 protein: CSASSPSGRYEQYF
CDR3 DNA: TGCAGTGCTAGTTCTCCCAGCGGGAGATACGAGCAGTACTTC

V gene: TRBV5-6
D gene: TRBD1
J gene: TRBJ2-7
clone size: -
CDR3 protein: CASSRDRGKYEQYF
CDR3 DNA: TGTGCCAGCAGCCGGGACAGGGGGAAATACGAGCAGTACTTC

V gene: TRBV6-6
D gene: TRBD1
J gene: TRBJ2-1
clone size: -
CDR3 protein: CASSGRDREFF
CDR3 DNA: TGTGCCAGCAGTGGCCGGGACAGGGAGTTCTTC

V gene: TRBV7-9
D gene: -
J gene: TRBJ1-4
clone size: -
CDR3 protein: CASSTENNEKLFF
CDR3 DNA: TGTGCCAGCAGCACAGAGAATAATGAAAAACTGTTTTTT

V gene: TRBV10-2
D gene: -
J gene: TRBJ1-6
clone size: -
CDR3 protein: CASRNSGNSPLHF
CDR3 DNA: TGCGCCAGCAGGAATTCGGGGAATTCACCCCTCCACTTT

V gene: TRBV28
D gene: -
J gene: TRBJ1-1
clone size: -
CDR3 protein: CASSAQYTEAFF
CDR3 DNA: TGTGCCAGCAGTGCCCAGTACACTGAAGCTTTCTTT

V gene: TRBV3-1/TRBV3-2
D gene: -
J gene: TRBJ1-4
clone size: -
CDR3 protein: CASGEDSTNEKLFF
CDR3 DNA: TGTGCCAGCGGGGAGGACTCAACTAATGAAAAACTGTTTTTT

V gene: TRBV28
D gene: -
J gene: TRBJ1-5
clone size: few
CDR3 protein: CASSQGWQPQHF
CDR3 DNA: TGTGCCAGCAGTCAGGGATGGCAGCCCCAGCATTTT

V gene: TRBV2
D gene: -
J gene: TRBJ2-1
clone size: -
CDR3 protein: CASRAQLWNEQFF
CDR3 DNA: TGTGCCAGCAGAGCACAGCTATGGAATGAGCAGTTCTTC

V gene: TRBV6-5
D gene: -
J gene: TRBJ1-3
clone size: few
CDR3 protein: CASPPPRGNGNTIYF
CDR3 DNA: TGTGCCAGCCCTCCCCCTAGAGGGAATGGAAACACCATATATTTT

V gene: TRBV6-5
D gene: -
J gene: TRBJ2-3
clone size: -
CDR3 protein: CASKRGDTQYF
CDR3 DNA: TGTGCCAGCAAGAGGGGGGATACGCAGTATTTT

V gene: TRBV5-1
D gene: -
J gene: TRBJ1-2
clone size: -
CDR3 protein: CASSLVFGQNYGYTF
CDR3 DNA: TGCGCCAGCAGCTTGGTATTCGGACAGAACTATGGCTACACCTTC

V gene: TRBV30
D gene: -
J gene: TRBJ1-1
clone size: -
CDR3 protein: CAWSRGGRWRAFF
CDR3 DNA: TGTGCCTGGAGCCGCGGGGGACGTTGGAGGGCTTTCTTT

V gene: TRBV7-2
D gene: -
J gene: TRBJ1-1
clone size: -
CDR3 protein: CASSRRAQNTEAFF
CDR3 DNA: TGTGCCAGCAGCCGGAGGGCGCAGAACACTGAAGCTTTCTTT

V gene: TRBV30
D gene: -
J gene: TRBJ2-7
clone size: -
CDR3 protein: CAWSGQPLSYEQYF
CDR3 DNA: TGTGCCTGGAGCGGACAGCCCCTATCCTACGAGCAGTACTTC

V gene: TRBV6-5
D gene: -
J gene: TRBJ1-1
clone size: few
CDR3 protein: CVSGRGNTEAFF
CDR3 DNA: TGTGTTTCAGGGAGGGGGAACACTGAAGCTTTCTTT

V gene: TRBV9
D gene: -
J gene: TRBJ2-7
clone size: -
CDR3 protein: CASSVGSSGRVTEQYF
CDR3 DNA: TGTGCCAGCAGCGTAGGCTCCAGCGGAAGGGTAACCGAGCAGTACTTC

V gene: TRBV18
D gene: -
J gene: TRBJ2-3
clone size: -
CDR3 protein: CASSPQAASDTQYF
CDR3 DNA: TGTGCCAGCTCACCGCAGGCCGCCTCAGATACGCAGTATTTT

V gene: TRBV5-1
D gene: TRBD2
J gene: TRBJ2-7
clone size: -
CDR3 protein: CASSRPGGSGSLGYEQYF
CDR3 DNA: TGCGCCAGCAGCCGCCCCGGAGGTAGCGGGAGTCTAGGCTACGAGCAGTACTTC

V gene: TRBV7-2
D gene: TRBD2
J gene: TRBJ2-5
clone size: once
CDR3 protein: CASSLVAGGPETQYF
CDR3 DNA: TGTGCCAGCAGCTTAGTAGCGGGAGGCCCAGAGACCCAGTACTTC

V gene: TRBV29-1
D gene: -
J gene: TRBJ2-3
clone size: -
CDR3 protein: CSVDENSIDTQYF
CDR3 DNA: TGCAGCGTTGACGAGAACTCCATAGATACGCAGTATTTT

V gene: TRBV18
D gene: -
J gene: TRBJ1-2
clone size: few
CDR3 protein: CASSPRGGTVYGYTF
CDR3 DNA: TGTGCCAGCTCACCCAGAGGCGGTACCGTCTATGGCTACACCTTC

V gene: TRBV6-6
D gene: -
J gene: TRBJ2-1
clone size: few
CDR3 protein: CASSPTGYNEQFF
CDR3 DNA: TGTGCCAGCAGCCCGACAGGATACAATGAGCAGTTCTTC

V gene: TRBV6-4
D gene: -
J gene: TRBJ2-1
clone size: -
CDR3 protein: CASSDREKSKQFF
CDR3 DNA: TGTGCCAGCAGTGACCGTGAGAAGTCGAAGCAGTTCTTC

V gene: TRBV5-1
D gene: TRBD1
J gene: TRBJ2-1
clone size: -
CDR3 protein: CASSLDRGSSKNEQFF
CDR3 DNA: TGCGCCAGCAGCTTGGACAGGGGGTCGTCAAAGAATGAGCAGTTCTTC

V gene: TRBV6-5
D gene: -
J gene: TRBJ2-7
clone size: many
CDR3 protein: CASSYSFGEQYF
CDR3 DNA: TGTGCCAGCAGTTACTCGTTCGGCGAGCAGTACTTC

V gene: TRBV10-1
D gene: TRBD2
J gene: TRBJ2-1
clone size: once
CDR3 protein: CASSAGGTSGRSSYNEQFF
CDR3 DNA: TGCGCCAGCAGTGCCGGCGGGACTAGCGGGAGAAGTTCCTACAATGAGCAGTTCTTC

V gene: TRBV6-5
D gene: -
J gene: TRBJ1-1
clone size: -
CDR3 protein: CASSRALLDTEAFF
CDR3 DNA: TGTGCCAGCAGCCGCGCCCTGCTTGACACTGAAGCTTTCTTT

V gene: TRBV6-4
D gene: TRBD2
J gene: TRBJ2-1
clone size: -
CDR3 protein: CASSRRASGSSYNEQFF
CDR3 DNA: TGTGCCAGCAGCCGGAGGGCTAGCGGGAGCTCCTACAATGAGCAGTTCTTC

V gene: TRBV9
D gene: TRBD2
J gene: TRBJ2-2
clone size: -
CDR3 protein: CASSSRTSPGELFF
CDR3 DNA: TGTGCCAGCAGCTCCAGGACTAGCCCTGGGGAGCTGTTTTTT

V gene: TRBV9
D gene: -
J gene: TRBJ1-1
clone size: -
CDR3 protein: CASSVGHRAVPEAFF
CDR3 DNA: TGTGCCAGCAGCGTAGGGCACAGGGCAGTTCCTGAAGCTTTCTTT

V gene: TRBV28
D gene: TRBD1
J gene: TRBJ2-7
clone size: -
CDR3 protein: CASTRSGTGADEQYF
CDR3 DNA: TGTGCCAGCACCCGGTCGGGGACAGGGGCCGACGAGCAGTACTTC

V gene: TRBV20-1
D gene: TRBD2
J gene: TRBJ2-7
clone size: -
CDR3 protein: CSASKVAGTYEQYF
CDR3 DNA: TGCAGTGCTAGTAAGGTAGCGGGGACCTACGAGCAGTACTTC

V gene: TRBV11-3
D gene: -
J gene: TRBJ2-3
clone size: -
CDR3 protein: CASSLAPPDTQYF
CDR3 DNA: TGTGCCAGCAGCTTGGCCCCCCCCGATACGCAGTATTTT

V gene: TRBV18
D gene: -
J gene: TRBJ1-1
clone size: -
CDR3 protein: CASSLQKMNTEAFF
CDR3 DNA: TGTGCCAGCTCACTCCAGAAAATGAACACTGAAGCTTTCTTT